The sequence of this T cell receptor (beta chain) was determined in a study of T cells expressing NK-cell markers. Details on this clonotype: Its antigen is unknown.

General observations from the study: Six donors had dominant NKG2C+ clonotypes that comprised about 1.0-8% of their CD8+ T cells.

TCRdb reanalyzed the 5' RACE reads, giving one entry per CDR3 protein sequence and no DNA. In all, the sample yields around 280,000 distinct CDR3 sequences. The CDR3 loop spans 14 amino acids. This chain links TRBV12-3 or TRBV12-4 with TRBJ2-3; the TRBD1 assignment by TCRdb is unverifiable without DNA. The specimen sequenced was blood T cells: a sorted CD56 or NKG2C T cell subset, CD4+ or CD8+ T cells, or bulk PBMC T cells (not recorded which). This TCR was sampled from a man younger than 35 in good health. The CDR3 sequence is CASKTGASTDTQYF.